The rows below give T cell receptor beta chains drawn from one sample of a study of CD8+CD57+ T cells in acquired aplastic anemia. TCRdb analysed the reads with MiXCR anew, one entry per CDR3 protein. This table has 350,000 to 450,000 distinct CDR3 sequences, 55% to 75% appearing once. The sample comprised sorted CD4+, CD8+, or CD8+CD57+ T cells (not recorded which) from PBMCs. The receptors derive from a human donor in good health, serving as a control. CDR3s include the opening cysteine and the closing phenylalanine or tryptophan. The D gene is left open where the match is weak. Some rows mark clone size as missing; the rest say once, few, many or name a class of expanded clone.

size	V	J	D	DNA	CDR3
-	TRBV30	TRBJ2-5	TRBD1	TGTGCCTGGAGTGTACAGGGGGCTAAGGAGACCCAGTACTTC	CAWSVQGAKETQYF
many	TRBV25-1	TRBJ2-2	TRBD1	TGTGCCAGCGCCCAAACCGGGACAGCGAACACCGGGGAGCTGTTTTTT	CASAQTGTANTGELFF
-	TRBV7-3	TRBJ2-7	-	TGTGCCAGCAGCTTAAAGCCCGGGGGATCCTACGTGGAGTACTTC	CASSLKPGGSYVEYF
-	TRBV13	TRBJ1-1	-	TGCGCCAGCAGCATAGTTCGCGGGACCTCGGGGGCAGCTTTCTTT	CASSIVRGTSGAAFF
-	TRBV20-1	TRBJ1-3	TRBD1	TGCAGTGCTAGTGGGACAGAACTACTCATATATTTT	CSASGTELLIYF
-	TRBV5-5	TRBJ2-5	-	TGTGCCAGCAGCGCAAGGACAGCCCCGGAGACCCAGTACTTC	CASSARTAPETQYF
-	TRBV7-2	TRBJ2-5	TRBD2	TGTGCCAGCAGCCCTGCGGGAGACCAGTACTTC	CASSPAGDQYF
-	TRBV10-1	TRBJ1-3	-	TGCGCCAGCATAGTCGACTCTGGAAACACCATATATTTT	CASIVDSGNTIYF
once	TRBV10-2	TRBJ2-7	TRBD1	TGCGCCATCAGTGAGCCCGACAGGGTCTATGGGCACACCTTC	CAISEPDRVYGHTF
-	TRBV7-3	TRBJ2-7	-	TGTGCCAGCAGCGCGGTTGTGGGGCACGAGCAGTACTTC	CASSAVVGHEQYF
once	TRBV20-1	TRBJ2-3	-	-	CSVAAGANYEYF
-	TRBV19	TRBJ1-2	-	TGTGCCAGTAGTCACAATAACAGGGCTGGCTACACCTTC	CASSHNNRAGYTF
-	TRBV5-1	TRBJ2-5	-	TGTGCCAGCAGCTTATTTGGGACTGGTAGTCCCCTCCAAGAGACCCAGTACTTC	CASSLFGTGSPLQETQYF
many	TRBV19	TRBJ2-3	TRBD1	TGTGCCAGTAGTACCAACAGGGGGAGCACAGATACGCAGTATTTT	CASSTNRGSTDTQYF
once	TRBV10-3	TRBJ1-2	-	TGTGCCAGCAGTGAGACAGGCAAACGTCCCGTCTACACCTTC	CASSETGKRPVYTF
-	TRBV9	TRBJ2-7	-	TGTGCCAGCAGCGCGGGCCGCGGCGGATACTACGCGCACTTC	CASSAGRGGYYAHF
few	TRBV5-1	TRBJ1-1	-	TGCGCCAGCAGCTTTGGGGCAGGGGTTGAAGCTTTCTTT	CASSFGAGVEAFF
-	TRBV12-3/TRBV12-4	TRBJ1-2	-	TGTGCCAGCAATGAACAGGTGAGGTTTAGAGGGGGAGGCTACACCTTC	CASNEQVRFRGGGYTF
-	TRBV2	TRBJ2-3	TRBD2	TGTGCCAGCGGTGAAGGAAGCGGGGGGTACCCAGGTACGCAGTATTTT	CASGEGSGGYPGTQYF
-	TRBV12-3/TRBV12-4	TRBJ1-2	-	TGTGCCTCGACGGAGAGACGGACTTTGACTAATAATGAGGGCTACACCTTC	CASTERRTLTNNEGYTF
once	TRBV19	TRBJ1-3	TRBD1	TGTGCCGTGAGGACCGGGACAGGGGATCGAAACACCATATATTTT	CAVRTGTGDRNTIYF
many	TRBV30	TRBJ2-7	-	TGTGCCTGGAAAGAAGGTCTAAGCTCCTACGAGCAGTACTTC	CAWKEGLSSYEQYF
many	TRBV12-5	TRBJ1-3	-	TGTGCTAGTGCCCCCGGTAGGCCTGGGCAGGCTAACAACACCATATATTTT	CASAPGRPGQANNTIYF
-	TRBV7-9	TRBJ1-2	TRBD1	TGTGCCGGCAGCCTCGGGGCAGGGGGACTATATGGCTACACCTTC	CAGSLGAGGLYGYTF
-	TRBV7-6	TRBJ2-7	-	TGTGCCAGCAGCTCAGCCCCAGGTACCTACGAGCAGTACTTC	CASSSAPGTYEQYF
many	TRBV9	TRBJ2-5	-	TGTGCCAGCAGCCGGGGCGGGGGCCCAGAGACCCAGTACTTC	CASSRGGGPETQYF
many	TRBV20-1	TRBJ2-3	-	TGCAGTGCTCGGGGGAGGGGGGTAGGAGATACGCAGTATTTT	CSARGRGVGDTQYF
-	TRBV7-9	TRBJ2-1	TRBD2	TGTGCCAGCAGCTCAGGGACTAGCGGCGGGGAGCAGTTCTTC	CASSSGTSGGEQFF
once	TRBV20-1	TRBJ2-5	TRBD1	TGCAGTGCTAGAGGTACCGACTGGACGGGACAGGAAGAGACCCAGTACTTC	CSARGTDWTGQEETQYF
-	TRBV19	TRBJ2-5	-	TGTGCCAGTAGTACCCGGGGTGACTCCCACGACCATTACTTC	CASSTRGDSHDHYF
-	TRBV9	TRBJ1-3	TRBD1	TGTGCCAGCAGCGTCCATGACAGGGGCGGAAACACCATATATTTT	CASSVHDRGGNTIYF
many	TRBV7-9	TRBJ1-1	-	TGTGCCAGCAGCCCTAGTGGGGTGGACACTGAAGCTTTCTTT	CASSPSGVDTEAFF
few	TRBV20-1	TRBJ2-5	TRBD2	TGCAGTGCTAGAGATGGGGGGGGGTATAGGGAGACCCAGTACTTC	CSARDGGGYRETQYF
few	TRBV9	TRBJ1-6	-	TGTGCCAGCAGCTTAGGGATGAGGGATAATTCACCCCTCCACTTT	CASSLGMRDNSPLHF
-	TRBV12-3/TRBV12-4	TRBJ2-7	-	TGTGCCAGCAGCCTTCGCGCTGAATCATCGGGCGAGCAGTACTTC	CASSLRAESSGEQYF
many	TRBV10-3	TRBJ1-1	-	TGTGCCATCACTTCGCGGGCGGAGAACACTGAAGCTTTCTTT	CAITSRAENTEAFF
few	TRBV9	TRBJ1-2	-	TGCGCCAGCAGCCCAACAGGGAGCGGCTACACCTTC	CASSPTGSGYTF
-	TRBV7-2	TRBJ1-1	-	TGTGCCAGCAGCTTCGTATCTGGGGTCCTGGAATCTGAAGCTTTCTTT	CASSFVSGVLESEAFF
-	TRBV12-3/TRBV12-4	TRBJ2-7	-	TGTGCCAGCAGCTTAGATCGGGGACGCGAGCAGTACTTC	CASSLDRGREQYF
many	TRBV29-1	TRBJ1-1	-	TGCAGCGTCAACAGGGCTAACACTGAAGCTTTCTTT	CSVNRANTEAFF
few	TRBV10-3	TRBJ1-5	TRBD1	TGTGCCAGCAGTTACTCATCCGGGACAGAGGACCGGCAGCCCCAGCATTTT	CASSYSSGTEDRQPQHF
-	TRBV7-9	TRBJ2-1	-	TGCGCCAGCAGCTTGATCGGGGGCGGGAATGAGACCTTCTTC	CASSLIGGGNETFF
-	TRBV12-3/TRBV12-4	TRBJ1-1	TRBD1	TGTGCCAGCAGTTTGCGACAGGGACTAGGCACTGAAGCTTTCTTT	CASSLRQGLGTEAFF
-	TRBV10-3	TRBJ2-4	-	TGTGCCATCAGTGAGCCCGACAGGAACTATGACTTC	CAISEPDRNYDF
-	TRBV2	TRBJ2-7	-	TGTGCCAGCAGTTTATCGGGGTCCAACTACGAGCAGCACTTC	CASSLSGSNYEQHF
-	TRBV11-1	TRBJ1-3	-	TGTGCCAGCAGCGAATTGTTGGACTCTGGAAACACCATATATTTT	CASSELLDSGNTIYF
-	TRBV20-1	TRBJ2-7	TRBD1	TGCAGTGTTAACGGGGGACAGGCAAGCTCCTACGAGCAGTACTTC	CSVNGGQASSYEQYF
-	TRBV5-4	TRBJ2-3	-	TGTGCCAGCAGCTGGGGAGGAGATACGCAGTATTTT	CASSWGGDTQYF
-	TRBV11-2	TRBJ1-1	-	TGTGCCAGCAGCTTAGGCGTTGGGGACACTGAAGCTTTCTTT	CASSLGVGDTEAFF
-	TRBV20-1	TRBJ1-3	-	TGCAGTGCTCGGGCCAGGCTGACCTCTGGAAACACCATATATTTT	CSARARLTSGNTIYF
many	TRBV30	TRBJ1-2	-	TGTGCCTGGAGTTCGGGGGGTTCTAGCTATGGCTACACCTTC	CAWSSGGSSYGYTF
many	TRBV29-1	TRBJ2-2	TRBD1	TGCAGCGTTGAGGACAGGCTTAACACCGGGGAGCTGTTTTTT	CSVEDRLNTGELFF
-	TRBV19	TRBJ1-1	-	TGTGCCAGTAGACAGCGTGGATTTGAAGCTTTGTTT	CASRQRGFEALF
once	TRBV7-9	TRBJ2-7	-	TGTGCCAGCAGCTTTACTAGGGCAGGGGGAGGGGAGCAGTTC	CASSFTRAGGGEQF